Each of the 23 T cell receptor beta chains below was sequenced from the same sample in a study of blood T cell repertoires in COVID-19. This table comes from immunoSEQ multiplex PCR, and its TCRdb copy is limited to in-frame clones, with some not included. Seen here are around 200,000 clones, less than 85% observed once, and the top ten hold 5.5%. Sequenced material: peripheral blood. The receptors derive from a woman in her seventies with acute or convalescent COVID-19.

This clone appeared a few times. The chain's CDR3 is CSVALQGNQPQHF. CDR3 coding DNA: TGCAGCGTTGCTCTGCAGGGAAATCAGCCCCAGCATTTT. The rearrangement joins TRBV29-1 to TRBJ1-5; a possible D gene is TRBD1 (5 bases). In germline, CDR1 is SQVTM, CDR2 ANQGSEA. CDR3 size: 13 residues. V lost 4 bases and J 4 bases, leaving 11 bases between the germline ends.

This clone was seen a few times. The chain employs TRBV28 and TRBJ1-5, with 7 bases identical to TRBD1. V shed 9 bases, J shed 0 bases, and the junction held 8 bases outside the gene matches. This CDR3 is built from 15 residues. CDR1 MDHEN and CDR2 SYDVKM come from the germline V gene. Here the CDR3 DNA reads TGTGCCAGTACGTACAGGGGTTTTAGCAATCAGCCCCAGCATTTT. Amino acids: CASTYRGFSNQPQHF.

CDR3 region: CATSEADRGLSETQYF. For the CDR3, the DNA is TGTGCCACCAGTGAGGCCGACAGGGGGCTGTCAGAGACCCAGTACTTC. The chain couples TRBV24-1 to TRBJ2-5; 10 bases align to TRBD1. The CDR3 runs to 16 residues. Germline CDR1 is KGHDR and CDR2 is SFDVKD. Losses at the gene ends were 4 bases for V and 4 bases for J; bases not matched to a gene: 8.

A few counts support this clone. The chain joins TRBV27 to TRBJ2-7, with 8 bases identical to TRBD1. Germline V gene lookup returns CDR1 MNHEY and CDR2 SMNVEV (reference sequence). CDR3 length equals 14 residues. V lost 6 bases and J lost 5; bases outside the gene matches: 9. CDR3 in amino acids: CASRPGQGIHEQYF. For the CDR3, the DNA is TGTGCCAGCAGACCTGGACAGGGCATCCACGAGCAGTACTTC.

The chain is built from TRBV25-1 and TRBJ2-5, with a tentative D call TRBD2 (6 bases). There are 15 residues in the CDR3. V was pared by 5 bases and J by 4 bases, with 17 bases between. Germline V gene data show CDR1 as MGHDK and CDR2 as SYGVNS. CDR3: CASSTAGRGGETQYF. DNA of the CDR3: TGTGCCAGCAGTACGGCGGGGCGAGGCGGAGAGACCCAGTACTTC.

J is TRBJ1-5 and V is TRBV28; 7 bases are shared with TRBD1. The length of the CDR3 is 17 residues. J gave up 2 bases and V 2 bases, and 9 bases lay outside the gene matches. Germline values: CDR1 MDHEN, CDR2 SYDVKM. CDR3 loop: CASSLSRLGQGNQPQHF. The DNA for the CDR3 is TGTGCCAGCAGTTTAAGTAGGCTCGGACAGGGCAATCAGCCCCAGCATTTT.

Concerning this clone: Just one base apart from a much larger clone, this may be a read error. This rearrangement joins TRBV14 to TRBJ2-7; D not certain. Trimming removed 1 base from V and 4 bases from J, with 2 bases in between. CDR1 and CDR2 from the germline V gene are SGHDN and FVKESK. The CDR3 length is 11 residues. The CDR3 loop is CASSQAYEQYF. The CDR3 region has the DNA TGTGCCAGCAGCCAAGCGTACGAGCAGTACTTC.

The gene calls are TRBV19 and TRBJ1-4; D call uncertain. The V gene's germline CDR1 is LNHDA and CDR2 SQIVND (reference sequence). V shed 6 bases and J shed 6 bases, with 14 bases lying between them. CDR3 size: 14 residues. The CDR3: CASRGSGDDEKLFF. In DNA form, the CDR3 reads TGTGCCAGTAGAGGTTCAGGCGACGATGAAAAACTGTTTTTT.

J is TRBJ2-1 and V is TRBV28; weak D call: TRBD2 (6 bases). Trimming cost V 4 bases and J 0 bases, with 13 bases left between them. The CDR3 sequence is 16 residues long. Germline assignment: CDR1 MDHEN and CDR2 SYDVKM. CDR3 residues: CASSSIAESSYNEQFF. The CDR3 coding sequence is TGTGCCAGCAGTTCCATAGCGGAAAGCTCCTACAATGAGCAGTTCTTC.

This clone was seen a single time. The chain recombines TRBV2 with TRBJ1-2; no reliable D call. CDR1 is SNHLY, CDR2 FYNNEI, per germline. The CDR3 consists of 10 residues. DNA of the CDR3: TGTGCTAACCACAGCCGTGGCTACACCTTC. Its protein product is CANHSRGYTF.

This clone has a single count. The chain is built from TRBV4-1 and TRBJ2-2; 7 bases fit TRBD1. This CDR3 comprises 17 residues. J lost 1 base, V lost 0 bases, and 5 bases had no gene match. CDR1 is MGHRA, CDR2 YSYEKL, per germline. The CDR3 spells CASSQESTGLNTGELFF. In DNA form, the CDR3 reads TGCGCCAGCAGCCAAGAATCGACAGGGCTGAACACCGGGGAGCTGTTTTTT.

This chain joins TRBV7-8 and TRBJ1-5; D is uncertain. Germline V gives CDR1 SGHVS, CDR2 FQNEAQ. V lost 3 bases and J lost 9, with 18 bases in between. The CDR3 is 15 residues long. In DNA, the CDR3 is TGTGCCAGCAGCTTGCCCCTGTCCTACCTAAGGCCCCAGCATTTT. Translating it yields CASSLPLSYLRPQHF.

The V and J genes are TRBV7-2 and TRBJ2-7, with 7 bases identical to TRBD2. Germline values: CDR1 SGHTA, CDR2 FQGNSA. V trimming: 4 bases; J trimming: 5 bases; junction bases outside the gene matches: 8. The CDR3 is made up of 14 amino acids. The CDR3, as DNA: TGTGCCAGCAGCTCTAGCGGAGGCCACCACGAGCAGTACTTC. It is translated as CASSSSGGHHEQYF.

This clone was counted at least ten times. The V gene is TRBV19, the J gene TRBJ1-1; D may be TRBD1 (6 bases). Trimming took 5 bases from V and 8 from J, leaving 15 bases between them. Germline CDR1 reads LNHDA; CDR2 reads SQIVND (reference sequence). The CDR3 is 13 residues long. The CDR3 nucleotides read TGTGCCAGTAGTCCAACAGGGAGCCCCGAAGCTTTCTTT. Its protein is CASSPTGSPEAFF.

This clone appeared once. The germline gene is not matched at one end of the junction; a read error may be the cause. V is TRBV4-1 and J is TRBJ2-7; 7 bases are shared with TRBD1. The CDR3 has 17 amino acids. Germline CDR1 reads MGHRA; CDR2 reads YSYEKL. CDR3 DNA sequence: TGCGCCAGCAGCCAAGCCCTACCCAGACAGGGCTCCCACGAGCAGTACTTC. As protein: CASSQALPRQGSHEQYF.

This clone was observed a single time. The chain uses TRBV5-4 and TRBJ2-1; D gene unclear. Germline CDR1 is SGHNT and CDR2 is YYREEE (reference sequence). V shed 3 bases and J shed 4 bases, with 2 bases lying between them. There are 11 residues in the CDR3. CDR3: CASSSYNEQFF. The CDR3 DNA sequence: TGTGCCAGCAGCTCTTACAATGAGCAGTTCTTC. Full variable domain (missing parts from reference TRBV5-4 and TRBJ2-1): ETGVTQSPTHLIKTRGQQVTLRCSSQSGHNTVSWYQQALGQGPQFIFQYYREEENGRGNFPPRFSGLQFPNYSSELNVNALELDDSALYLCASSSYNEQFFGPGTRLTVL.

About this clone itself: The sample holds other DNA sequences that translate to the same CDR3. The CDR3 nucleotides are TGTGCCAGCAGCCTCGGCAGTGCGATAGCGGGGTCTAGCACAGATACGCAGTATTTT. It yields the protein CASSLGSAIAGSSTDTQYF. The chain couples TRBV14 to TRBJ2-3, with 8 bases that match TRBD2. This CDR3 has 19 amino acids. The V and J ends lost 4 bases and 0 bases, in that order; junction bases with no gene match: 15. Germline assignment: CDR1 SGHDN and CDR2 FVKESK.

The CDR3 reads CASSPGTSGYEQYF. Here the CDR3 DNA reads TGCGCCAGCAGCCCCGGGACTAGCGGTTACGAGCAGTACTTC. The V call is TRBV5-1, the J call TRBJ2-7, with 11 bases lining up with TRBD2. V trimming: 4 bases; J trimming: 4 bases; junction bases outside the gene matches: 4. This CDR3 comprises 14 residues. Germline V gene data show CDR1 as SGHRS and CDR2 as YFSETQ. Variable domain in full (rest from reference TRBV5-1 and TRBJ2-7): KAGVTQTPRYLIKTRGQQVTLSCSPISGHRSVSWYQQTPGQGLQFLFEYFSETQRNKGNFPGRFSGRQFSNSRSEMNVSTLELGDSALYLCASSPGTSGYEQYFGPGTRLTVT.

The chain employs TRBV19 and TRBJ2-3, with TRBD1 matching 12 bases. CDR3 length: 16 amino acids. Germline V gene sequence: CDR1 LNHDA, CDR2 SQIVND (reference sequence). The V gene end was trimmed by 8 bases and the J gene end by 6 bases; junction bases not matched to a gene: 12. The CDR3 DNA sequence: TGTGCCAGTCGCGCTTCCGGGACAGGGGGCTGGGATACGCAGTATTTT. It translates to CASRASGTGGWDTQYF.

This clone turned up a few times. The chain recombines TRBV12-3 or TRBV12-4 with TRBJ1-1; TRBD1 aligns across 7 bases. The CDR3 has 13 residues. Trimming took 5 bases from V and 7 from J; bases not matched to a gene: 7. The DNA for the CDR3 is TGTGCCAGCAGTAAAGGCCAGGGGGTTGAAGCTTTCTTT. Residues: CASSKGQGVEAFF.

For this clone: The germline gene is not matched at one end of the junction; a read error may be the cause. This chain joins TRBV12-3 or TRBV12-4 and TRBJ1-2; D possibly corresponds to TRBD1 (5 bases). This CDR3 has 11 amino acids. The CDR3 DNA sequence: TGTGCCAGCAGTTTGGGGCCTGGGTGCGCCTTC. Translated, it gives CASSLGPGCAF.

This clone was recorded once. The chain employs TRBV19 and TRBJ2-5; 7 bases are a match to TRBD1. Germline V gene sequence: CDR1 LNHDA, CDR2 SQIVND (reference sequence). J was trimmed by 2 bases and V by 5 bases; bases with no gene match: 2. The CDR3 spans 13 residues. CDR3 DNA: TGTGCCAGTAGTGGGACAGTTCAAGAGACCCAGTACTTC. Its protein is CASSGTVQETQYF.

V usage is TRBV6-5 and J usage is TRBJ1-5; D is uncertain. Germline V gene sequence: CDR1 MNHEY, CDR2 SVGAGI. V was trimmed by 7 bases and J by 0 bases, leaving 10 bases between them. The CDR3 extends over 14 amino acids. CDR3 sequence (DNA): TGTGCCAGCACGGGAGGGATTAGCAATCAGCCCCAGCATTTT. It is translated as CASTGGISNQPQHF.